What follows describes a single T cell receptor beta chain. The sample comes from a study of Tregs in tolerant kidney transplant recipients. Mixed chimerism was transient after nonmyeloablative marrow transplants from related graft donors. Profiled with immunoSEQ multiplex PCR; TCRdb holds only in-frame clones, not every one. The sample contains 54,000 or so clones, about 90% of which appear only once. The specimen comprised CD8+ T cells from blood (PBMCs), sampled 24 months after the transplant. The sequence derives from a human patient who received a combined kidney and bone marrow transplant. Part of the T cells may come from the graft donor.

The CDR3 coding sequence is TGTGCCAGCAGTCTGGCAGGGGGCTTGAACACTGAAGCTTTCTTT. As protein: CASSLAGGLNTEAFF. V usage is TRBV7-3 and J usage is TRBJ1-1, with 8 positions matching TRBD1. This CDR3 has 15 residues. V lost 6 bases, J lost 0 bases, and 6 bases stayed unmatched. The germline gives CDR1 SGHTA, CDR2 FQGTGA.